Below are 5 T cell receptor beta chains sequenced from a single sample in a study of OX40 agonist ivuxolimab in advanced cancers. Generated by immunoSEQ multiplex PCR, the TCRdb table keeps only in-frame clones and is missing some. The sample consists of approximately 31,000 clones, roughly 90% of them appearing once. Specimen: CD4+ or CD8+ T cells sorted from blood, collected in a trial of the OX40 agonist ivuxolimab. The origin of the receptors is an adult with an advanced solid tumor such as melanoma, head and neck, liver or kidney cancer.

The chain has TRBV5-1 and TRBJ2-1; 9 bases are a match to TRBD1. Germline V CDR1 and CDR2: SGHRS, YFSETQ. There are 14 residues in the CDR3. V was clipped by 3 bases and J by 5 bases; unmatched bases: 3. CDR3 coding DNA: TGCGCCAGCAGCTCGGGACAGGGACACAATGAGCAGTTCTTC. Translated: CASSSGQGHNEQFF.

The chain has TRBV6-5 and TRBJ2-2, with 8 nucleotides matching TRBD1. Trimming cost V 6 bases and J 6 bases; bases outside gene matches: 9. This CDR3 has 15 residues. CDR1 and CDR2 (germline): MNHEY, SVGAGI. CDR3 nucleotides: TGTGCCAGCAGCCATCGACAGGGGAGTCCCGGGGAGCTGTTTTTT. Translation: CASSHRQGSPGELFF.

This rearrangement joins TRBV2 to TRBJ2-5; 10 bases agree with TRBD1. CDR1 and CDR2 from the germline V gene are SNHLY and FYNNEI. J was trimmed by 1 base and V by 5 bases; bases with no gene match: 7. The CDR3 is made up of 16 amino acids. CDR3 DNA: TGTGCCAGCAGTCTTGACAGGGGGCCCGGCCAAGAGACCCAGTACTTC. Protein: CASSLDRGPGQETQYF. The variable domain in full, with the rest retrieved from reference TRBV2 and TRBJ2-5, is EPEVTQTPSHQVTQMGQEVILRCVPISNHLYFYWYRQILGQKVEFLVSFYNNEISEKSEIFDDQFSVERPDGSNFTLKIRSTKLEDSAMYFCASSLDRGPGQETQYFGPGTRLLVL.

The CDR3 spells CASSPGLPAGNSPLHF. CDR3 nucleotide sequence: TGTGCCAGCTCACCCGGACTACCGGCGGGAAATTCACCCCTCCACTTT. This rearrangement joins TRBV18 to TRBJ1-6; no reliable D call. Trimming shortened V by 3 bases and J by 7 bases, and 16 bases separated the two germline ends. This CDR3 has 16 amino acids. CDR1 and CDR2 from the germline V gene are KGHSH and LQKENI.

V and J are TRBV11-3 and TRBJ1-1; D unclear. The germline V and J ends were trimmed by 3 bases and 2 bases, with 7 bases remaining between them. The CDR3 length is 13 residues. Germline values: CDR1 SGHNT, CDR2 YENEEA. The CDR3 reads CASSLEGNTEAFF. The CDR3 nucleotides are TGTGCCAGCAGCTTGGAAGGAAACACTGAAGCTTTCTTT.